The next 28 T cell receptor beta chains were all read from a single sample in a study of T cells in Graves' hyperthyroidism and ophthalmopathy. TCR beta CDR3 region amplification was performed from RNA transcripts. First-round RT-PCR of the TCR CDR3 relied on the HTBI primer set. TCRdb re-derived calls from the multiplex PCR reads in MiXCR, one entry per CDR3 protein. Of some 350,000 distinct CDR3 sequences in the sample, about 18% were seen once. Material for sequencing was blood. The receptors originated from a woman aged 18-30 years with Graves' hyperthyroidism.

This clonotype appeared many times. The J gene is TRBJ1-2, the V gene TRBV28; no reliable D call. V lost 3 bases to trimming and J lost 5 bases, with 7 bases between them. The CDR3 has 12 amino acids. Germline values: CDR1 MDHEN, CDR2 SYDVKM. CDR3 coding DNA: TGTGCCAGCAGTTTCGCTGGATATGGCTACACCTTC. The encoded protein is CASSFAGYGYTF.

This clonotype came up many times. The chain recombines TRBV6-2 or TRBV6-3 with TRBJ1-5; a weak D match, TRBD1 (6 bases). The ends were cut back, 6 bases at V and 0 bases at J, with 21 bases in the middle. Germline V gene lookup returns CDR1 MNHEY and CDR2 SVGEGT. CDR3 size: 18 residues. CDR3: CASSWVALDRYSNQPQHF. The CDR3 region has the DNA TGTGCCAGCAGCTGGGTCGCCCTGGACAGATATAGCAATCAGCCCCAGCATTTT.

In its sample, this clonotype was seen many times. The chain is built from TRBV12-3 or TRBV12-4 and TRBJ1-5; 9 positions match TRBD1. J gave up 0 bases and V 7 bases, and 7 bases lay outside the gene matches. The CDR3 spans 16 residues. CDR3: CASNPTGGYSNQPQHF. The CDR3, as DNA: TGTGCCAGCAACCCGACAGGGGGATATAGCAATCAGCCCCAGCATTTT.

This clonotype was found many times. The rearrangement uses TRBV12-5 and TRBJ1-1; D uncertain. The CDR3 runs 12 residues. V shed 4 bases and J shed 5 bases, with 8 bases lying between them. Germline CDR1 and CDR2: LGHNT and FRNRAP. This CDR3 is CASGSEWTEAFF. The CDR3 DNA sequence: TGTGCTAGTGGTTCCGAGTGGACTGAAGCTTTCTTT.

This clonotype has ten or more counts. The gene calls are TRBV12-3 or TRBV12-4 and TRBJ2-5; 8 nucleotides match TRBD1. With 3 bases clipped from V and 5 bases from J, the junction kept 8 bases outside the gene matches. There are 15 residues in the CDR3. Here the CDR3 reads CASSFAGGRWETQYF. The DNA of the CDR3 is TGTGCCAGCAGTTTCGCAGGGGGCCGATGGGAGACCCAGTACTTC.

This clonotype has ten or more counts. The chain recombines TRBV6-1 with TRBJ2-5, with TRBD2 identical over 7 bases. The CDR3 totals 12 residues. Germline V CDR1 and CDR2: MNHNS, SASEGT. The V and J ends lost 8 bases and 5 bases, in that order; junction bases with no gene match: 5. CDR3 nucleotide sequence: TGTGCCAGCTGTTTAGCGGGCGAGACCCAGTACTTC. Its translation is CASCLAGETQYF.

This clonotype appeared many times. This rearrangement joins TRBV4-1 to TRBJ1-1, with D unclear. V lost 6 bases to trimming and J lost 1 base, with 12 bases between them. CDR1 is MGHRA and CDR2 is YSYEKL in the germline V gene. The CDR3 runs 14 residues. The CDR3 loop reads CASRGPLKNTEAFF. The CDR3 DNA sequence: TGCGCCAGCAGGGGCCCGTTAAAGAACACTGAAGCTTTCTTT.

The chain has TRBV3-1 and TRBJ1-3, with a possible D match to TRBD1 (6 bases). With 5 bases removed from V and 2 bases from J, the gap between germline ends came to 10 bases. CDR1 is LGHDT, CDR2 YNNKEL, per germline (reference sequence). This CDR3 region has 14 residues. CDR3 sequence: CASSIRGPGNTIYF. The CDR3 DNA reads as TGTGCCAGCAGCATCAGGGGTCCTGGAAACACCATATATTTT.

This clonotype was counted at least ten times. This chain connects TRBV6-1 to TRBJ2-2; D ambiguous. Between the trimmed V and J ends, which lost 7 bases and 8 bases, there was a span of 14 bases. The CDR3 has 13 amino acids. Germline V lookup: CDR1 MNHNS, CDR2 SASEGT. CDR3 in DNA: TGTGCCAGCAAGGAATGGGGTTTGGGGGAGCTGTTTTTT. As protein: CASKEWGLGELFF.

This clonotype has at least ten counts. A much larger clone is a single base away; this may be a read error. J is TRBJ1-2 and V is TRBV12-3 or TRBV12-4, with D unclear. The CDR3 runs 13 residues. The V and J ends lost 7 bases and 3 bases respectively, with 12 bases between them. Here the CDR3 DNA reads TGTGCCAGCATTAAGGACGGAGACTATGGCTACACCTTC. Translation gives CASIKDGDYGYTF.

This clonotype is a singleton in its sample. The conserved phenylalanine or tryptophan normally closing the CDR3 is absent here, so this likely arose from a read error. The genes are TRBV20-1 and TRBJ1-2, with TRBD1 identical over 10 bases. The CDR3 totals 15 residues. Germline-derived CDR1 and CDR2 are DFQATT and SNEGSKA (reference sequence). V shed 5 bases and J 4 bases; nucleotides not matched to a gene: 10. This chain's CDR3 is CSAQTSGQGPYGYTV. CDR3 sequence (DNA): TGCAGTGCTCAGACCTCGGGACAGGGGCCCTATGGCTACACCGTC.

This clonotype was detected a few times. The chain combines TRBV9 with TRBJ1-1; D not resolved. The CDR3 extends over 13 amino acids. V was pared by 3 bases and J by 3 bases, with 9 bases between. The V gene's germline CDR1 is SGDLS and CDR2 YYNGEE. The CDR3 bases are TGTGCCAGCAGCGAGGAACCGGACACTGAAGCTTTCTTT. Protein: CASSEEPDTEAFF.

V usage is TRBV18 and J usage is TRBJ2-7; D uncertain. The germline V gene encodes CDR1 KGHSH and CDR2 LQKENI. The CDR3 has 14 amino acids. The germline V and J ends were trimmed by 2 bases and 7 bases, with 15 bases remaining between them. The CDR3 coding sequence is TGTGCCAGCTCACCAGGTTCCGGGCTCGGGGAGCAGTACTTC. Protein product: CASSPGSGLGEQYF.

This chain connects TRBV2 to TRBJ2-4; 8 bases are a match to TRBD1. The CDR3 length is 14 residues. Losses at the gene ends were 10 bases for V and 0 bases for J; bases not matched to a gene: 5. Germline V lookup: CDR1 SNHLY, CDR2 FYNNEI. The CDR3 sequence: CATRDRRAKNIQYF. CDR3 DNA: TGTGCCACCCGGGACAGGAGAGCCAAAAACATTCAGTACTTC.

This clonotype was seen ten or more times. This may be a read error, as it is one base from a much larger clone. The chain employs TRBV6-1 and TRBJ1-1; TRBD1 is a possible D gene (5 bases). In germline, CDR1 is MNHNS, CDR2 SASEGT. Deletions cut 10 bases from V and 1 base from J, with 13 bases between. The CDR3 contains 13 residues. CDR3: CANKRTKNTEAFF. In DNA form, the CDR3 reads TGTGCCAACAAAAGGACAAAGAACACTGAAGCTTTCTTT.

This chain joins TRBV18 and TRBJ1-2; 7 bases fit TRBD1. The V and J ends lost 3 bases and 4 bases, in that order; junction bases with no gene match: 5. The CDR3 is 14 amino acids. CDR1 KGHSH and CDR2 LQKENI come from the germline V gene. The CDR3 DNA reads TGTGCCAGCTCACCGAGACAGGGACCCTATGGCTACACCTTC. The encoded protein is CASSPRQGPYGYTF.

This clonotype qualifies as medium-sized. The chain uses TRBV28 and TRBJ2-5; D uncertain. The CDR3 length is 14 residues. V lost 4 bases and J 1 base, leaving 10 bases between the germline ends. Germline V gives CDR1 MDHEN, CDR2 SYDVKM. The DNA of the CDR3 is TGTGCCAGCAGTTCCGGGTATCTCCAAGAGACCCAGTACTTC. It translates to CASSSGYLQETQYF.

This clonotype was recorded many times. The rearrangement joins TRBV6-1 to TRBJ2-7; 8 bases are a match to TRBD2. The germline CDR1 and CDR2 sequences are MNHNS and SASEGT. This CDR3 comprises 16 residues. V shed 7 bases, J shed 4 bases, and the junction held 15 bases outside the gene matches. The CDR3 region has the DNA TGTGCCAGCACCCTAAGACTAGCGCTCTGGGGGTACGAGCAGTACTTC. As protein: CASTLRLALWGYEQYF.

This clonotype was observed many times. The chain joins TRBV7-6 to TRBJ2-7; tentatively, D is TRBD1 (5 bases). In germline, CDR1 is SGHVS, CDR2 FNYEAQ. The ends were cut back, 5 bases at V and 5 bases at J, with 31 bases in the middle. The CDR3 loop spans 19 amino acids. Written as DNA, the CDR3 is TGTGCCAGCAGCGAAAACGACGGGCGATACGGACAAATTTTCGACGAGCAGTACTTC. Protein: CASSENDGRYGQIFDEQYF.

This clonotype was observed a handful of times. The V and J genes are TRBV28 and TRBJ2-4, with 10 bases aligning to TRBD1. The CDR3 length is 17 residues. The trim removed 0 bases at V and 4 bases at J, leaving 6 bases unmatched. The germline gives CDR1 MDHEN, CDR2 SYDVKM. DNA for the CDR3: TGTGCCAGCAGTTTATGGGACAGGGGGGGGATAAAAAACATTCAGTACTTC. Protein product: CASSLWDRGGIKNIQYF. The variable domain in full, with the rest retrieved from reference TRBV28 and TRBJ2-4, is DVKVTQSSRYLVKRTGEKVFLECVQDMDHENMFWYRQDPGLGLRLIYFSYDVKMKEKGDIPEGYSVSREKKERFSLILESASTNQTSMYLCASSLWDRGGIKNIQYFGAGTRLSVL.

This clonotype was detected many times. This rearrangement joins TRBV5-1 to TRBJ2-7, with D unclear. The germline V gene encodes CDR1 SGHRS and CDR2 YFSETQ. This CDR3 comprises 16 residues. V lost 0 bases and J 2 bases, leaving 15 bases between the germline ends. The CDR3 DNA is TGCGCCAGCAGCTTGGCGAGGACCCGGAGAACCTACGAGCAGTACTTC. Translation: CASSLARTRRTYEQYF.

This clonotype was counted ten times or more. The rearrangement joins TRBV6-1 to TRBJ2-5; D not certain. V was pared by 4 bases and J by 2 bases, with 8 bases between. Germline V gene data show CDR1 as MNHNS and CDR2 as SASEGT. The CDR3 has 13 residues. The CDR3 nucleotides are TGTGCCAGCAGTGGCATCAGTCAAGAGACCCAGTACTTC. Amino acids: CASSGISQETQYF.

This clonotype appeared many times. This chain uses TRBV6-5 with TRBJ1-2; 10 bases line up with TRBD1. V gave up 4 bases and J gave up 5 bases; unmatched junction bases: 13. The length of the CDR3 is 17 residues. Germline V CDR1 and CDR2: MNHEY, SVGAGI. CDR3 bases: TGTGCCAGCAGTTTTTCCGGGACAGGGGCCTCCTCTTATGGCTACACCTTC. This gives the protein CASSFSGTGASSYGYTF.

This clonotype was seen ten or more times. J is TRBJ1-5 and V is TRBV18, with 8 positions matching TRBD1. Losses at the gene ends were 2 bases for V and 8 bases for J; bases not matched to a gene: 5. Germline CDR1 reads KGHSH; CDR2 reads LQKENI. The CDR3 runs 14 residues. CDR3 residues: CASSPTKDREPQHF. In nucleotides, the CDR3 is TGTGCCAGCTCACCAACTAAGGACAGGGAGCCCCAGCATTTT.

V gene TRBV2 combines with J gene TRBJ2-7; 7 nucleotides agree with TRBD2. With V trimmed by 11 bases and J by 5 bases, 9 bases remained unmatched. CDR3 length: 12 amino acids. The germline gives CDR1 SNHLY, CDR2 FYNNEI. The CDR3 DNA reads TGTGCCGGCTGGCAGGGAGGGAACGAGCAGTACTTC. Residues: CAGWQGGNEQYF. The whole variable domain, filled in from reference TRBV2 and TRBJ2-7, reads EPEVTQTPSHQVTQMGQEVILRCVPISNHLYFYWYRQILGQKVEFLVSFYNNEISEKSEIFDDQFSVERPDGSNFTLKIRSTKLEDSAMYFCAGWQGGNEQYFGPGTRLTVT.

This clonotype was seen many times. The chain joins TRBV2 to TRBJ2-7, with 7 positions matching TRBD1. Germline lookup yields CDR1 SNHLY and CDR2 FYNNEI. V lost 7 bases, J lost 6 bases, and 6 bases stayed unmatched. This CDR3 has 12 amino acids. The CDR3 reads CASKNRGGEQYF. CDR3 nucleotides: TGTGCCAGCAAGAACAGGGGTGGCGAGCAGTACTTC. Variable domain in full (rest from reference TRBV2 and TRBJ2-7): EPEVTQTPSHQVTQMGQEVILRCVPISNHLYFYWYRQILGQKVEFLVSFYNNEISEKSEIFDDQFSVERPDGSNFTLKIRSTKLEDSAMYFCASKNRGGEQYFGPGTRLTVT.

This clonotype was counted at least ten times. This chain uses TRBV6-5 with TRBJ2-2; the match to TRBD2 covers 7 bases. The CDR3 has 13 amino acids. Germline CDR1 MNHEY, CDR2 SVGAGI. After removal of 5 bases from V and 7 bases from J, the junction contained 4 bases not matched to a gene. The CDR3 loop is CASSIRGVGELFF. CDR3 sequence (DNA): TGTGCCAGCAGTATACGGGGGGTCGGGGAGCTGTTTTTT.

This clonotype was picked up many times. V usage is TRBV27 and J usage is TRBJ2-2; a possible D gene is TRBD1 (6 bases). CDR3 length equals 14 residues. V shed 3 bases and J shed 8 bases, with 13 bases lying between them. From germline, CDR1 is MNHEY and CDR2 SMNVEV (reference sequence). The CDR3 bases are TGTGCCAGCAGTTTGGGACAACCACCTGGGGAGCTGTTTTTT. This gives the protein CASSLGQPPGELFF.